This T cell receptor beta chain was documented in a study of regulatory T cells in long-lasting Graves disease. Arm-PCR of CDR3 regions with iRepertoire HTBI primers generated TCR beta libraries. In the original processing: In the combined samples, 62 TRBV and 14 to 15 TRBJ segments were identified. TCRdb called the multiplex PCR reads again in MiXCR, with one record for every CDR3 protein. TCRdb, not the authors, supplied the V and J calls. The table has 350,000 to 550,000 distinct CDR3 sequences, over 15% seen once. Documented time point: newly diagnosed GD, antithyroid drugs for less than 3 months. Following extraction of RNA from PBMCs, that RNA was used to make the TCR library. An endocrinology department in Xi'an, China, supplied the patients. The V and J ends lost 5 bases and 5 bases respectively, with 15 bases between them. Germline CDR1 reads MNHNS; CDR2 reads SASEGT. The CDR3 is made up of 14 amino acids.

These data were also filed under a second study, of T cells in Graves' hyperthyroidism and ophthalmopathy. That source notes: Diagnoses were made from clinical symptoms, serum measures (thyroxine and TRAb), thyroid ultrasound and orbital computed tomography. Most thyroid-expanded clonotypes above 0.001 were also found in blood.

The chain recombines TRBV6-1 with TRBJ1-1, with D tentatively TRBD1 (5 bases). Sequences were derived from peripheral blood mononuclear cells (PBMCs), sampled at new diagnosis, from a patient treated with antithyroid drugs. The TCR originated in a woman aged 18-29 years with Graves disease. The CDR3 sequence: CASSPGPLATEAFF. The CDR3, as DNA: TGTGCCAGCAGTCCAGGGCCCCTGGCGACTGAAGCTTTCTTT.